This is a list of T cell receptor beta chains from one sample in a study of cytomegalovirus exposure and HLA in healthy donors. Only in-frame clones appear in the TCRdb table, and some are missing; sequencing was by immunoSEQ multiplex PCR. The sample contains about 140,000 clones, roughly three quarters of which appear only once. The sequenced sample consisted of PBMCs. These receptors were taken from a male donor in good health and CMV-seronegative. Both conserved end residues are part of each CDR3. D genes are given only for firm matches. Clone size is stated in some rows and not others, as once, few, many or a class when expanded.

v_gene,d_gene,j_gene,abundance,CDR3nt,CDR3aa
TRBV27,TRBD1,TRBJ1-1,NA,TGTGCCAGCACCAACGACAGGGCTGAAGCTTTCTTT,CASTNDRAEAFF
TRBV5-1,TRBD2,TRBJ2-7,NA,TGCGCCAGCAGCTTGGCCGCTAGCGGGGACCCCTACGAGCAGTACTTC,CASSLAASGDPYEQYF
TRBV10-3,TRBD2,TRBJ2-1,NA,TGTGCCATCAGTGAGATCCGCGGGGGGACCTACAATGAGCAGTTCTTC,CAISEIRGGTYNEQFF
TRBV5-8,NA,TRBJ2-1,NA,TGTGCCAGCAGCTTCCGTTCGGGGGATCGCCTGTTCTTC,CASSFRSGDRLFF
TRBV2,NA,TRBJ1-1,NA,TGTGCCAGCAGGGACGGCGGGGGCCCAGCTTTCTTT,CASRDGGGPAFF
TRBV9,TRBD1,TRBJ1-5,NA,TGTGCCAGCAGAGGGCTAATCACGGACAGGGGGGATTTTAGCAATCAGCCCCAGCATTTT,CASRGLITDRGDFSNQPQHF
TRBV27,NA,TRBJ1-2,NA,TGTGCCAGCAGTCTAAGGGGGAGAGCTAACTATGGCTACACCTTC,CASSLRGRANYGYTF
TRBV6-4,NA,TRBJ2-5,once,TGTGCCAGCATAGACAGCCCGGCCCCACAAGAGACCCAGTACTTC,CASIDSPAPQETQYF
TRBV7-8,NA,TRBJ1-4,NA,TGTGCCAGCAGCTTATGGGGGGAAGAAAAACTGTTTTTT,CASSLWGEEKLFF
TRBV7-2,TRBD2,TRBJ2-3,few,TGTGCCAGCAGCTATTCGGGGGGGTTCACAGATACGCAGTATTTT,CASSYSGGFTDTQYF
TRBV4-1,TRBD1,TRBJ1-3,few,TGCGCCAGCAGCCAAGAGGGACAGATTATTGGAAACACCATATATTTT,CASSQEGQIIGNTIYF
TRBV7-6,TRBD1,TRBJ2-7,NA,TGTGCCAGCAGCCGACAGGGGAGCTCCTACGAGCAGTACTTC,CASSRQGSSYEQYF
TRBV19,NA,TRBJ1-5,NA,TGTGCCAGTAGTCATGGTCGGGGAGGCAATCAGCCCCAGCATTTT,CASSHGRGGNQPQHF
TRBV6-6,NA,TRBJ1-2,NA,TGTGCCAGCAGCGCAGGGAACTATGGCTACACCTTC,CASSAGNYGYTF
TRBV27,NA,TRBJ2-7,few,TGTGCCAGCAGTTGGGAAGGGGGATACGAGCAGTACTTC,CASSWEGGYEQYF
TRBV5-1,TRBD2,TRBJ2-7,few,TGCGCCAGCAGCAGGGATCCGGGACTAGCGCCCTACGAGCAGTACTTC,CASSRDPGLAPYEQYF
TRBV28,TRBD2,TRBJ2-3,NA,TGTGCCAGCAGTTTGTCGCAGGGACTAGGGTCTTTTGATACGCAGTATTTT,CASSLSQGLGSFDTQYF
TRBV19,TRBD1,TRBJ1-5,NA,TGTGCCAGTAGTATAGACTACCGACCGGGACAGATAAATCAGCCCCAGCATTTT,CASSIDYRPGQINQPQHF
TRBV19,TRBD1,TRBJ1-6,NA,TGTGCCAGTAGTACAGGGGGCCGGTCACCCCTCCACTTT,CASSTGGRSPLHF
TRBV4-3,TRBD2,TRBJ2-7,NA,TGCGCCAGCAGCCAAGGCCCTAGCGGGAGGTACGAGCAGTACTTC,CASSQGPSGRYEQYF
TRBV7-8,TRBD1,TRBJ1-2,once,TGTGCCAGCAGCTTCGGGGACAGGGGTGGCTACACCTTC,CASSFGDRGGYTF
TRBV2,TRBD2,TRBJ2-7,NA,TGTGCCAGCAGTGAAGCCTGGGTAGCGGGAGGGCCCCCCCGCGGAGAGCAGTACTTC,CASSEAWVAGGPPRGEQYF
TRBV4-2,NA,TRBJ1-5,NA,TGTGCCAGCAGTTTACAGGATAGCAATCAGCCCCAGCATTTT,CASSLQDSNQPQHF
TRBV5-1,TRBD1,TRBJ2-7,NA,TGCGCCAGCAGCTGTTGTACAGGGGTCGACTCCTACGAGCAGTACTTC,CASSCCTGVDSYEQYF
TRBV5-1,TRBD2,TRBJ2-7,NA,TGCGCCAGCAGTTTATCGACTAGCGGGGTATACGAGCAGTACTTC,CASSLSTSGVYEQYF
TRBV5-1,NA,TRBJ2-7,NA,TGCGCCAGCAGCTTAGACGTCAGGGTCTACGAGCAGTACTTC,CASSLDVRVYEQYF
TRBV11-3,NA,TRBJ2-1,NA,TGTGCCAGCAGCTTCAACACCTACAATGAGCAGTTCTTC,CASSFNTYNEQFF
TRBV4-3,NA,TRBJ1-2,NA,TGCGCCAGCAGCCAAGGAGGAGGGGTCCTTAACTATGGCTACACCTTC,CASSQGGGVLNYGYTF
TRBV5-4,NA,TRBJ2-1,NA,TGTGCCAGCAGCTTAACAACAGGGGAGCAGTTCTTC,CASSLTTGEQFF
TRBV29-1,TRBD2,TRBJ2-7,once,TGCAGCGTTGATTGGGGGGGGGACGAGCAGTACTTC,CSVDWGGDEQYF
TRBV7-2,NA,TRBJ2-3,NA,TGTGCCAGCAGCTTACAGGGGGATACGCAGTATTTT,CASSLQGDTQYF
TRBV19,TRBD1,TRBJ2-5,NA,TGTGCCAGTAGCATTAACAGGGGGAGGGAGACCCAGTACTTC,CASSINRGRETQYF
TRBV4-3,NA,TRBJ1-4,NA,TGCGCCAGCAGCCAAGGTGGGCGGTCGGGGAGTGAAAAACTGTTTTTT,CASSQGGRSGSEKLFF
TRBV5-6,NA,TRBJ2-2,NA,TGTGCCAGCAGCTTGCGAGAGGGAACGAACACCGGGGAGCTGTTTTTT,CASSLREGTNTGELFF
TRBV10-3,NA,TRBJ2-7,NA,TGTGCCATCAGCGGGCAGACAGCCCCCATCGGAGAGCAGTACTTC,CAISGQTAPIGEQYF
TRBV30,TRBD2,TRBJ2-1,NA,TGTGCCTGGAGATGGCCAGCCTTCAGGACTAGCGAACCTTACAATGAGCAGTTCTTC,CAWRWPAFRTSEPYNEQFF
TRBV7-9,NA,TRBJ1-1,NA,TGTGCCAGCAGCTTACCAGGGAGGGGGACTGAAGCTTTCTTT,CASSLPGRGTEAFF
TRBV30,TRBD1,TRBJ1-6,NA,TGTGCCTGGGCAATCACAGGGGATAATTCACCCCTCCACTTT,CAWAITGDNSPLHF
TRBV7-2,TRBD2,TRBJ2-5,few,TGTGCCAGCAGCTTCGTGAGACTAGCGGGGGCCCCGACCCAGTACTTC,CASSFVRLAGAPTQYF
TRBV4-3,TRBD1,TRBJ2-2,NA,TGCGCCAGCAGCCAAAAGAGGGCAGGACAGGGTAGGACCGGGGAGCTGTTTTTT,CASSQKRAGQGRTGELFF
TRBV15,NA,TRBJ2-5,few,TGTGCCACCAGCACGGCGGAAGAGACCCAGTACTTC,CATSTAEETQYF
TRBV7-9,TRBD1,TRBJ2-3,NA,TGTGCCAGCGGCCGGGACAGGGGATCGGATACGCAGTATTTT,CASGRDRGSDTQYF
TRBV6-6,TRBD1,TRBJ1-4,NA,TGTGCCAGCAGTTACCCGGGGACAGGGTTGCGTGAAAAACTGTTTTTT,CASSYPGTGLREKLFF
TRBV5-4,TRBD2,TRBJ2-3,NA,TGTGCCAGCAGCTTGGGACTAGCGGGAAACACAGATACGCAGTATTTT,CASSLGLAGNTDTQYF
TRBV5-1,TRBD2,TRBJ2-3,once,TGCGCCAGCTCCCTGAGCGGGACGGGCACAGATACGCAGTATTTT,CASSLSGTGTDTQYF
TRBV6-6,TRBD1,TRBJ2-3,NA,TGTGCCAGCAGTGCCCGCCGGGACAGGGGCAGGGATACGCAGTATTTT,CASSARRDRGRDTQYF
TRBV19,TRBD1,TRBJ2-2,NA,TGTGCCAGTATCGACTCCGGGACAGGCACCGGGGAGCTGTTTTTT,CASIDSGTGTGELFF
TRBV4-2,NA,TRBJ2-7,NA,TGTGCCAGCAGCCAAGATATAGGGGGGGCCCGATCGAACGAGCAGTACTTC,CASSQDIGGARSNEQYF
TRBV10-3,NA,TRBJ1-1,NA,TGTGCCATCAGTGGGACAGCTAACACTGAAGCTTTCTTT,CAISGTANTEAFF